The next 13 T cell receptor beta chains were all read from a single sample in a study of T cell responses to AZD1222 COVID-19 vaccine. Sequencing used immunoSEQ multiplex PCR; TCRdb keeps in-frame clones, though not all of them. Of about 130,000 clones in the sample, less than 90% were seen once. The sample consisted of peripheral blood, taken on day 0 of AZD1222 vaccination. These receptors all stem from an adult in good health.

The J gene is TRBJ1-5, the V gene TRBV30; a weak D match, TRBD1 (5 bases). Per the germline V gene, CDR1 is GTSNPN and CDR2 is SVGIG (reference sequence). The CDR3 covers 12 residues. V was clipped by 5 bases and J by 7 bases, with 12 bases between them. The CDR3 reads CAWGARDQPQHF. The CDR3 DNA reads TGTGCCTGGGGGGCCAGGGACCAGCCCCAGCATTTT. The complete variable domain, with remaining parts taken from reference TRBV30 and TRBJ1-5, reads SQTIHQWPATLVQPVGSPLSLECTVEGTSNPNLYWYRQAAGRGLQLLFYSVGIGQISSEVPQNLSASRPQDRQFILSSKKLLLSDSGFYLCAWGARDQPQHFGDGTRLSIL.

The J gene is TRBJ1-3, the V gene TRBV28, with unresolved D. V was cut by 5 bases and J by 5 bases, with 13 bases left in between. The CDR3 is 14 amino acids. Germline lookup yields CDR1 MDHEN and CDR2 SYDVKM. The DNA of the CDR3 is TGTGCCAGCAGTCTAGACGGAATCCGAAACACCATATATTTT. Amino acid sequence: CASSLDGIRNTIYF.

This chain uses TRBV19 with TRBJ1-4; D is possibly TRBD1 (5 bases). V gave up 3 bases and J gave up 0 bases, with 11 bases separating them. CDR1 and CDR2 (germline): LNHDA, SQIVND (reference sequence). The CDR3 has 16 residues. CDR3 sequence (DNA): TGTGCCAGTAGTATCCGGGGGACGGCAACTAATGAAAAACTGTTTTTT. Its translation is CASSIRGTATNEKLFF.

The CDR3 DNA is TGTGCCAGCAGTTACCCAGGGGGCATTGGGGCCAACGTCCTGACTTTC. It is translated as CASSYPGGIGANVLTF. The rearrangement joins TRBV6-5 to TRBJ2-6; TRBD1 aligns across 8 bases. J lost 3 bases, V lost 2 bases, and 3 bases had no gene match. Germline CDR1 reads MNHEY; CDR2 reads SVGAGI. The CDR3 covers 16 residues.

In the case of this clone: Other nucleotide sequences from this sample produce the same CDR3. This chain joins TRBV18 and TRBJ1-2, with 8 positions matching TRBD1. The junction had 0 bases not matched to a gene; V was cut back by 3 bases and J by 3 bases. The germline gives CDR1 KGHSH, CDR2 LQKENI. This CDR3 contains 13 residues. This CDR3 reads CASSPDRDYGYTF. DNA for the CDR3: TGTGCCAGCTCACCGGACAGGGACTATGGCTACACCTTC.

The genes are TRBV19 and TRBJ1-1; TRBD1 agrees at 7 bases. The ends lost 5 bases at V and 2 bases at J; junction bases unmatched: 8. Germline lookup yields CDR1 LNHDA and CDR2 SQIVND (reference sequence). The CDR3 totals 15 residues. The CDR3 coding sequence is TGTGCCAGTAGTGCATCCAGGGGGATTAACACTGAAGCTTTCTTT. Protein product: CASSASRGINTEAFF.

This clone was counted a single time. This rearrangement joins TRBV5-4 to TRBJ1-1; D not certain. Germline assignment: CDR1 SGHNT and CDR2 YYREEE (reference sequence). The length of the CDR3 is 16 residues. Trimming took 1 base from V and 0 from J, leaving 13 bases between them. The CDR3 region is CASSLSPGAMNTEAFF. CDR3 coding DNA: TGTGCCAGCAGCTTGTCCCCGGGAGCCATGAACACTGAAGCTTTCTTT.

The CDR3 coding sequence is TGTGCCAGCAGCTTACGGCTGGGCAGCTACAATGAGCAGTTCTTC. The encoded protein is CASSLRLGSYNEQFF. The V call is TRBV11-1, the J call TRBJ2-1; no reliable D call. This CDR3 is built from 15 residues. V was cut by 2 bases and J by 3 bases, with 11 bases left in between. The germline V gene has CDR1 SGHAT and CDR2 FQDESV (reference sequence).

This chain joins TRBV7-9 and TRBJ2-1, with D possibly TRBD2 on 6 matching bases. The length of the CDR3 is 15 residues. Germline V gene lookup returns CDR1 SEHNR and CDR2 FQNEAQ (reference sequence). V lost 3 bases and J lost 10, with 19 bases in between. The CDR3 DNA sequence: TGTGCCAGCAGCTTCAGGGTAGCGGAATCTGGGGAGCAGTTCTTC. This codes for CASSFRVAESGEQFF.

The chain has TRBV6-6 and TRBJ1-2; a weak D match, TRBD1 (5 bases). The CDR3 has 13 residues. The ends were cut back, 10 bases at V and 8 bases at J, with 20 bases in the middle. Per the germline V gene, CDR1 is MNHNY and CDR2 is SVGAGI (reference sequence). The CDR3 bases are TGTGCCACCCCAGGAAAAGGGGACGACGGCTACACCTTC. This translates into CATPGKGDDGYTF.

The chain recombines TRBV12-3 or TRBV12-4 with TRBJ2-3; D is unresolved. Deletions cut 1 base from V and 4 bases from J, with 3 bases between. The CDR3 covers 12 residues. DNA of the CDR3: TGTGCCAGCAGTTTAGTTGCAGATACGCAGTATTTT. Protein product: CASSLVADTQYF.

This rearrangement joins TRBV5-1 to TRBJ2-2, with D perhaps TRBD2 (6 bases). Trimming removed 5 bases from V and 5 bases from J, with 13 bases in between. This CDR3 has 14 amino acids. Germline CDR1 SGHRS, CDR2 YFSETQ. CDR3 sequence reads: CASREGLVTGELFF. Written as DNA, the CDR3 is TGCGCCAGCAGGGAGGGTCTTGTAACCGGGGAGCTGTTTTTT.

V usage is TRBV27 and J usage is TRBJ1-1, with TRBD1 matching 10 bases. The V gene's germline CDR1 is MNHEY and CDR2 SMNVEV (reference sequence). After removal of 0 bases from V and 4 bases from J, the junction contained 2 bases not matched to a gene. The CDR3 length is 15 residues. The DNA of the CDR3 is TGTGCCAGCAGTTTATCTGGGACAGGGGTCACTGAAGCTTTCTTT. This codes for CASSLSGTGVTEAFF.